This TCR beta chain was observed in a study of T cells in tuberculosis. The overall study: T cells were selected with CD1B tetramers loaded with glucose monomycolate. General observations from the study: Smaller alpha distances in active tuberculosis partly reflected shorter CDR3-alpha lengths.

Here immunoSEQ multiplex PCR was the method, and the copy in TCRdb shows in-frame clones only, minus some. The sample has tens of thousands of clones; around 96% are singletons. With respect to this clone: No antigen is known for it.

Germline CDR1 and CDR2: MNHNS and SASEGT. The CDR3 contains 13 residues. V trimming: 4 bases; J trimming: 6 bases; junction bases outside the gene matches: 3. The receptor was derived from a donor between 10 and 35 years old with latent tuberculosis or without tuberculosis infection. Material: PBMCs. V usage is TRBV6-1 and J usage is TRBJ1-1; 9 bases match TRBD1. This CDR3 is CASSGTGGAEAFF. The CDR3 bases are TGTGCCAGCAGTGGAACAGGGGGCGCTGAAGCTTTCTTT.